This T cell receptor beta chain was sequenced during a study of T cells in Graves' hyperthyroidism and ophthalmopathy. Study-wide results and limits: Ophthalmopathy was identified by the model a median around 6 months ahead of onset.

As regards this clonotype: The target antigen is unknown.

RNA transcripts gave rise to amplified TCR beta CDR3 regions. When the TCR CDR3 underwent first-round RT-PCR, the HTBI primer set was used. TCRdb passed the multiplex PCR reads through MiXCR, listing each CDR3 protein once. This sample has more than 550,000 distinct CDR3 sequences, with 45% found just once. Uncontrolled infection, other autoimmune disease, pregnancy and lactation each barred patients from inclusion. Diagnosis rested on symptoms, serum thyroxine and TRAb, thyroid ultrasound, and orbital computed tomography. From germline, CDR1 is SGHRS and CDR2 YFSETQ. V was clipped by 3 bases and J by 1 base, with 13 bases between them. The CDR3 sequence is 16 residues long.

The material sequenced was peripheral blood or thyroid tissue (not recorded which). The chain carries TRBV5-1 and TRBJ2-2; the D gene is possibly TRBD1 (6 bases). This TCR derives from an adult man with Graves' disease, either hyperthyroidism or ophthalmopathy (not recorded which). CDR3 protein: CASSWGPGQNTGELFF. Here the CDR3 DNA reads TGCGCCAGCAGCTGGGGTCCGGGACAGAACACCGGGGAGCTGTTTTTT.